This entry concerns a single T cell receptor beta chain. Trimming at V came to 2 bases and at J to 3 bases, leaving 13 bases not matched to a gene. Germline V gene lookup returns CDR1 LNHDA and CDR2 SQIVND (reference sequence). The CDR3 length is 18 residues. This specimen belongs to a study of blood T cell repertoires in COVID-19. Per the study methods: Reference gene primer amplification gave estimated nucleated cell counts. Profiled with immunoSEQ multiplex PCR; TCRdb holds only in-frame clones, not every one. V, J and clone size derive from that table, while D and trimming were established from the DNA sequence. The sample holds 130,000 or so clones, more than 80% seen once.

The receptor was derived from a woman aged 60-75 years with acute or convalescent COVID-19. Sequencing input: peripheral blood. This rearrangement joins TRBV19 to TRBJ1-5, with 7 bases aligning to TRBD1. The CDR3, as DNA: TGTGCCAGTAGTATAACTCTCCCGGGACAGTCTGACAATCAGCCCCAGCATTTT. Translating gives CASSITLPGQSDNQPQHF. Together with reference TRBV19 and TRBJ1-5, the CDR3 gives the full variable domain: DGGITQSPKYLFRKEGQNVTLSCEQNLNHDAMYWYRQDPGQGLRLIYYSQIVNDFQKGDIAEGYSVSREKKESFPLTVTSAQKNPTAFYLCASSITLPGQSDNQPQHFGDGTRLSIL.